These 28 T cell receptor beta chains came from one sample sequenced in a study of T-cell reconstitution after alpha-beta-depleted transplantation in children. The authors prepared the TCRbeta library with unique molecular identifiers. Via MiXCR, TCRdb re-called the PCR reads, giving one row per CDR3 protein. The table has around 490,000 distinct CDR3 sequences, around 10% seen once. The specimen was PBMCs, mostly from graft donor cells, collected 180 days after TCRalphabeta/CD19-depleted stem cell transplant. These receptors came from a female patient under 10 years old who had a stem cell transplant for aplastic anemia, so the T cells may come from the graft donor.

This clonotype has more than one count but fewer than ten. The chain carries TRBV27 and TRBJ2-7; possibly TRBD1 for D (6 bases). Germline-derived CDR1 and CDR2 are MNHEY and SMNVEV (reference sequence). The CDR3 contains 13 residues. V shed 6 bases and J shed 7 bases, with 16 bases lying between them. CDR3: CASSRPAQGEQYV. CDR3 DNA sequence: TGTGCCAGCAGCCGCCCAGCGCAGGGGGAGCAGTACGTC.

This clonotype has only a few counts. The chain links TRBV20-1 to TRBJ2-7, with D perhaps TRBD1 or TRBD2 (5 bases each). Trimming removed 6 bases from V and 3 bases from J, with 21 bases in between. This CDR3 has 15 residues. Per germline, CDR1 DFQATT and CDR2 SNEGSKA (reference sequence). The CDR3 DNA reads TGCAGTGCCCTACCTCGGGCAAGGGGAGACTACGAGCAGTACTTC. Its protein is CSALPRARGDYEQYF.

This clonotype was observed a few times. The chain links TRBV7-9 to TRBJ1-4; D is unclear. The V end was cut by 7 bases, the J end by 2 bases, with 14 bases between. Germline V gene data show CDR1 as SEHNR and CDR2 as FQNEAQ (reference sequence). The CDR3 spans 15 residues. CDR3 amino acids: CASTPSTGTNEKLFF. Here the CDR3 DNA reads TGTGCCAGCACCCCCTCGACGGGGACTAATGAAAAACTGTTTTTT.

This clonotype was detected a few times. The rearrangement uses TRBV5-1 and TRBJ2-2; D possibly corresponds to TRBD1 (5 bases). The CDR3 extends over 16 amino acids. V lost 0 bases, J lost 6 bases, and 15 bases lay in between. The germline V gene has CDR1 SGHRS and CDR2 YFSETQ. CDR3 sequence (DNA): TGCGCCAGCAGCTTGGCGACAGTATTTGTTCCCGGGGAGCTGTTTTTT. Protein: CASSLATVFVPGELFF.

In this sample, this clonotype turned up a few times. This chain connects TRBV29-1 to TRBJ2-5, with 8 bases lining up with TRBD2. The CDR3 is 12 residues long. CDR1 SQVTM and CDR2 ANQGSEA come from the germline V gene. Germline trimming cut 7 bases from V and 5 bases from J; bases unmatched to any gene: 6. CDR3 amino acids: CSAGGGSETQYF. The CDR3 DNA reads as TGCAGCGCCGGGGGGGGCAGCGAGACCCAGTACTTC.

V usage is TRBV20-1 and J usage is TRBJ1-5; D not resolved. In germline, CDR1 is DFQATT, CDR2 SNEGSKA (reference sequence). Trimming left V 2 bases short and J 9 bases short, with 11 bases between. There are 12 residues in the CDR3. In nucleotides, the CDR3 is TGCAGTGCTAGATCGTACGCGACGCCCCAGCATTTT. Its protein is CSARSYATPQHF.

In its sample, this clonotype was seen a few times. The chain is built from TRBV4-3 and TRBJ2-5, with D unresolved. The CDR3 runs to 13 residues. With 1 base removed from V and 7 bases from J, the gap between germline ends came to 10 bases. Looked up from germline, CDR1 is LGHNA and CDR2 is YSLEER. The CDR3 DNA reads TGCGCCAGCAGCCAAGGGCAGGACGGGACCCAGTACTTC. It translates to CASSQGQDGTQYF.

This clonotype occurred a few times. The rearrangement joins TRBV20-1 to TRBJ1-4; no reliable D call. The CDR3 covers 15 residues. Germline CDR1 reads DFQATT; CDR2 reads SNEGSKA (reference sequence). Trimming stripped 1 base from V and 8 bases from J, with 17 bases between. The CDR3: CSARGVDGMGEKLFF. The DNA for the CDR3 is TGCAGTGCTAGAGGGGTCGACGGTATGGGGGAAAAACTGTTTTTT.

This clonotype was seen only a few times. The CDR3 sequence is CASSPSCPTGKNQPQHF. The CDR3 DNA reads as TGTGCCAGCAGCCCCTCTTGCCCGACAGGGAAGAATCAGCCCCAGCATTTT. The rearrangement joins TRBV7-4 to TRBJ1-5; 7 bases match TRBD1. Per germline, CDR1 SGHVT and CDR2 SQSDAQ. V lost 5 bases, J lost 4 bases, and 14 bases stayed unmatched. This CDR3 has 17 residues.

This clonotype was observed a handful of times. The CDR3 protein is CASSLPPGGPRTGELFF. CDR3 bases: TGCGCCAGCAGCTTGCCTCCGGGAGGGCCTCGAACCGGGGAGCTGTTTTTT. V and J are TRBV5-1 and TRBJ2-2, with 8 bases lining up with TRBD2. CDR1 and CDR2 from the germline V gene are SGHRS and YFSETQ. The CDR3 is 17 residues long. The ends lost 1 base at V and 5 bases at J; junction bases unmatched: 10.

The chain joins TRBV7-8 to TRBJ2-5, with a tentative D call TRBD1 (5 bases). The V and J ends lost 5 bases and 4 bases respectively, with 14 bases between them. Germline CDR1 reads SGHVS; CDR2 reads FQNEAQ. This CDR3 comprises 14 residues. The CDR3 DNA reads TGTGCCAGCAGCCCGAGGACACGCAGAGAGACCCAGTACTTC. It specifies CASSPRTRRETQYF. The full variable domain, rest sourced from reference TRBV7-8 and TRBJ2-5, is GAGVSQSPRYKVAKRGQDVALRCDPISGHVSLFWYQQALGQGPEFLTYFQNEAQLDKSGLPSDRFFAERPEGSVSTLKIQRTQQEDSAVYLCASSPRTRRETQYFGPGTRLLVL.

This clonotype was found a few times. The chain has TRBV12-3 or TRBV12-4 and TRBJ2-6; unclear D gene. The CDR3 extends over 16 amino acids. Between the trimmed V and J ends, which lost 4 bases and 0 bases, there was a span of 10 bases. The CDR3 coding sequence is TGTGCCAGCAGTTCCTCACAGTTCTCTGGGGCCAACGTCCTGACTTTC. Its protein product is CASSSSQFSGANVLTF.

The V gene is TRBV24-1, the J gene TRBJ2-1, with D hard to call. The V end lost 4 bases, the J end lost 6 bases, and 18 bases lay between the germline ends. CDR1 and CDR2 from the germline V gene are KGHDR and SFDVKD. The CDR3 sequence is 16 residues long. The CDR3 loop reads CATSDTKTWPPNEQFF. CDR3 DNA sequence: TGTGCCACCAGTGACACCAAAACGTGGCCCCCCAATGAGCAGTTCTTC.

The chain has TRBV7-6 and TRBJ2-1; a possible D gene is TRBD1 (5 bases). This CDR3 spans 13 amino acids. V was pared by 4 bases and J by 4 bases, with 8 bases between. CDR1 is SGHVS and CDR2 is FNYEAQ in the germline V gene. CDR3: CASSSQAYNEQFF. The CDR3 DNA follows: TGTGCCAGCAGCTCACAGGCTTACAATGAGCAGTTCTTC.

The chain is built from TRBV6-5 and TRBJ2-2; TRBD1 is a possible D gene (6 bases). The CDR3 spans 15 residues. Trimming removed 0 bases at V and 9 bases at J, with 14 bases between. Germline-derived CDR1 and CDR2 are MNHEY and SVGAGI. The CDR3 region has the DNA TGTGCCAGCAGTTACTCGAACAGGGCGCGGAGGGAGCTGTTTTTT. Protein: CASSYSNRARRELFF.

This clonotype has more than one count but fewer than ten. J is TRBJ1-4 and V is TRBV15; D is ambiguous. The CDR3 is 15 residues long. The germline V gene encodes CDR1 LNHNV and CDR2 YYDKDF (reference sequence). With 0 bases removed from V and 8 bases from J, the gap between germline ends came to 13 bases. CDR3: CATSRDLRDWEKLFF. DNA of the CDR3: TGTGCCACCAGCAGAGATTTGAGGGATTGGGAAAAACTGTTTTTT.

The chain recombines TRBV7-3 with TRBJ2-2, with a possible D match to TRBD1 (6 bases). This CDR3 has 17 residues. V lost 5 bases, J lost 1 base, and 17 bases lay in between. Per germline, CDR1 SGHTA and CDR2 FQGTGA. CDR3 in DNA: TGTGCCAGCAGCAAAAAGGGGTGGGGGCTGAACACCGGGGAGCTGTTTTTT. This gives the protein CASSKKGWGLNTGELFF.

This clonotype was seen at least ten times. V is TRBV3-1 and J is TRBJ2-1; 8 nucleotides align to TRBD2. The J segment lost 0 bases and the V segment lost 4 bases, leaving 8 bases of the junction unmatched. Germline V gives CDR1 LGHDT, CDR2 YNNKEL (reference sequence). There are 17 residues in the CDR3. The CDR3 region is CASSLQQLAVSYNEQFF. In nucleotides, the CDR3 is TGTGCCAGCAGCCTACAACAACTAGCGGTCTCCTACAATGAGCAGTTCTTC.

The chain employs TRBV20-1 and TRBJ2-7; tentative D call: TRBD1 (5 bases). V lost 3 bases and J 7 bases, leaving 22 bases between the germline ends. There are 15 residues in the CDR3. From germline, CDR1 is DFQATT and CDR2 SNEGSKA (reference sequence). The CDR3 sequence: CSARSQGLLLGEQYF. The CDR3 bases are TGCAGTGCTAGGTCTCAGGGCCTTCTCCTCGGGGAGCAGTACTTC.

The gene calls are TRBV7-2 and TRBJ2-2; TRBD2 matches 14 bases. This CDR3 is built from 15 residues. Trimming at V came to 9 bases and at J to 0 bases, leaving 0 bases not matched to a gene. Germline V gives CDR1 SGHTA, CDR2 FQGNSA. CDR3 sequence reads: CARGLAGANTGELFF. DNA of the CDR3: TGTGCCAGGGGACTAGCGGGAGCGAACACCGGGGAGCTGTTTTTT. Complete variable domain (other parts from reference TRBV7-2 and TRBJ2-2): GAGVSQSPSNKVTEKGKDVELRCDPISGHTALYWYRQSLGQGLEFLIYFQGNSAPDKSGLPSDRFSAERTGGSVSTLTIQRTQQEDSAVYLCARGLAGANTGELFFGEGSRLTVL.

The chain is built from TRBV4-3 and TRBJ2-7, with a weak D call TRBD1 (6 bases). The length of the CDR3 is 15 residues. From germline, CDR1 is LGHNA and CDR2 YSLEER. V was pared by 4 bases and J by 0 bases, with 13 bases between. The CDR3 spells CASSRNDRSSYEQYF. The DNA for the CDR3 is TGCGCCAGCAGCCGAAACGACAGGAGCTCCTACGAGCAGTACTTC.

The chain is built from TRBV28 and TRBJ2-1; TRBD2 matches 10 bases. CDR1 is MDHEN and CDR2 is SYDVKM in the germline V gene. This CDR3 has 18 residues. The J segment lost 1 base and the V segment lost 3 bases, leaving 9 bases of the junction unmatched. The CDR3 spells CASSFEASGGLSYNEQFF. CDR3 coding DNA: TGTGCCAGCAGTTTCGAGGCTAGCGGGGGTCTTTCCTACAATGAGCAGTTCTTC.

The sample holds a few counts of this clonotype. The chain combines TRBV4-3 with TRBJ2-1, with 7 nucleotides matching TRBD2. The junction had 7 bases not matched to a gene; V was cut back by 0 bases and J by 2 bases. The germline CDR1 and CDR2 sequences are LGHNA and YSLEER. The CDR3 runs 17 residues. This chain's CDR3 is CASSQDGAGAAYNEQFF. CDR3 DNA sequence: TGCGCCAGCAGCCAAGATGGTGCGGGAGCGGCCTACAATGAGCAGTTCTTC.

This chain connects TRBV27 to TRBJ2-1, with TRBD2 matching over 7 bases. This CDR3 has 11 residues. Germline CDR1 MNHEY, CDR2 SMNVEV (reference sequence). The ends lost 2 bases at V and 13 bases at J; junction bases unmatched: 2. For the CDR3, the DNA is TGTGCCAGCAGTTTAGCGGGAGACCAGTTCTTC. This encodes CASSLAGDQFF.

This clonotype was seen a handful of times. The genes are TRBV10-3 and TRBJ1-6, with D tentatively TRBD1 (6 bases). Germline V gives CDR1 ENHRY, CDR2 SYGVKD. The CDR3 contains 14 residues. Trimming removed 4 bases at V and 6 bases at J, with 10 bases between. The CDR3 protein is CAISGQAANSPLHF. The CDR3 DNA reads TGTGCCATCAGTGGACAGGCGGCTAATTCACCCCTCCACTTT.

The V and J genes are TRBV12-3 or TRBV12-4 and TRBJ2-3, with 14 bases aligning to TRBD2. V shed 4 bases and J 4 bases; nucleotides not matched to a gene: 4. The CDR3 runs 16 residues. The CDR3 DNA is TGTGCCAGCAGTTCAAGGACTAGCGGGAGGTCAGATACGCAGTATTTT. Amino acids: CASSSRTSGRSDTQYF.

This clonotype was counted many times. This chain connects TRBV5-1 to TRBJ2-5; D ambiguous. The germline CDR1 and CDR2 sequences are SGHRS and YFSETQ. This CDR3 comprises 15 residues. With 2 bases removed from V and 8 bases from J, the gap between germline ends came to 19 bases. CDR3 nucleotides: TGCGCCAGCAGCTTCGACCGGACCGGGTTTTTAACCCAGTACTTC. Its protein is CASSFDRTGFLTQYF.

In its sample, this clonotype was seen a few times. The J gene is TRBJ1-1, the V gene TRBV9; no firm D call. The CDR3 is 18 residues long. CDR1 and CDR2 from the germline V gene are SGDLS and YYNGEE. Trimming took off 0 bases at V and 2 bases at J, with 20 bases between the two ends. In DNA, the CDR3 is TGTGCCAGCAGCGTAGGCCCTGGGGTTATATCCCTAAACACTGAAGCTTTCTTT. Its protein is CASSVGPGVISLNTEAFF.